Described below is a single T cell receptor beta chain sequence and its context. The antigen remains unidentified. This specimen comes from a study of blood T cells in healthy people across ages. Points from the study as a whole: Both naive CD4+ cell counts and diversity were greater in long-lived donors than in aged donors.

Together with a sample-barcoded 5' primer, a J-beta primer mix was included in a second PCR lasting about 7 to 11 cycles. Each cDNA molecule, via a template-switch adaptor with 12 random nucleotides, was tagged. One entry per CDR3 protein, called by TCRdb with MiXCR from the 5' RACE reads. The table has some 1.7 million distinct CDR3 sequences, roughly 27% seen once. Drawing of peripheral blood yielded ten milliliters from each donor. Germline CDR1 and CDR2: LGHDT and YNNKEL (reference sequence). CDR3 length: 14 amino acids. The V and J ends lost 3 bases and 4 bases respectively, with 11 bases between them.

The source material was blood. This chain connects TRBV3-1 to TRBJ2-3, with D possibly matching TRBD2 (7 bases). This sequence originates from a woman in her thirties in good health. CDR3: CASSHQGRADTQYF. The CDR3 nucleotides are TGTGCCAGCAGCCACCAGGGGAGGGCAGATACGCAGTATTTT.